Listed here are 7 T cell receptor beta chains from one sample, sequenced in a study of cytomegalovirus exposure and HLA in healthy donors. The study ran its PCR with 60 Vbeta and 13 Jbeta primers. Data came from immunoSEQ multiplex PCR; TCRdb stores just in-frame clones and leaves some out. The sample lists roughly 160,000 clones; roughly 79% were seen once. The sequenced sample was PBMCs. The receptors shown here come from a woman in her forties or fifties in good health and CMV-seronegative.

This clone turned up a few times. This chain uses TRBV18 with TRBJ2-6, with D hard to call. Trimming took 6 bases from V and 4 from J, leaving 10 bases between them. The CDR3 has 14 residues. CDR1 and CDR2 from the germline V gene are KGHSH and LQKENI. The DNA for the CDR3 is TGTGCCAGCTCGTCAGTGTTCGGGGCCAACGTCCTGACTTTC. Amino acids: CASSSVFGANVLTF.

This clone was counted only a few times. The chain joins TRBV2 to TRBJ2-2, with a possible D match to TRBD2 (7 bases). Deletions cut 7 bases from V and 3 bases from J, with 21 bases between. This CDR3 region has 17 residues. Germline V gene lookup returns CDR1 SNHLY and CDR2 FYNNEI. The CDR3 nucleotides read TGTGCCAGCAATGATAATAGAGGGGGGGCATACACCGGGGAGCTGTTTTTT. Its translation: CASNDNRGGAYTGELFF.

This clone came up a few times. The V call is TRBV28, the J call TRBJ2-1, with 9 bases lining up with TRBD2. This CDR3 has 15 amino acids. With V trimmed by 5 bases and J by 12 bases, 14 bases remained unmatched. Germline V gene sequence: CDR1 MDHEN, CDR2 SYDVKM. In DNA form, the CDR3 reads TGTGCCAGCAGTCCGACCCCTGCGGGAGGGCCGGGGCAGTTCTTC. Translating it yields CASSPTPAGGPGQFF. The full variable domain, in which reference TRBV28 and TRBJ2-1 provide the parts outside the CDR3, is DVKVTQSSRYLVKRTGEKVFLECVQDMDHENMFWYRQDPGLGLRLIYFSYDVKMKEKGDIPEGYSVSREKKERFSLILESASTNQTSMYLCASSPTPAGGPGQFFGPGTRLTVL.

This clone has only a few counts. CDR3 amino acids: CASSPTNYGYTF. The CDR3 region has the DNA TGTGCCAGCAGTCCTACTAACTATGGCTACACCTTC. The genes are TRBV28 and TRBJ1-2; the D is unclear. The V end was cut by 5 bases, the J end by 0 bases, with 4 bases between. CDR3 length: 12 residues. Germline CDR1 is MDHEN and CDR2 is SYDVKM.

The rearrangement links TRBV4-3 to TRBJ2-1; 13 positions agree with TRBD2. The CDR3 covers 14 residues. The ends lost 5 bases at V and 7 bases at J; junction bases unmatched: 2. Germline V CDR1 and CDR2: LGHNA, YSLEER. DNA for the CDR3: TGCGCCAGCAGCGGGGGACTAGCGGGGAATGAGCAGTTCTTC. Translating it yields CASSGGLAGNEQFF.

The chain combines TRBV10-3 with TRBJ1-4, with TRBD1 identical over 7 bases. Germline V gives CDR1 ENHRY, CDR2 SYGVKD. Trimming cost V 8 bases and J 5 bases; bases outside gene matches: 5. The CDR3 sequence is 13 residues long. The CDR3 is CAIGSGGNEKLFF. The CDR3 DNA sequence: TGTGCCATCGGCTCAGGGGGGAATGAAAAACTGTTTTTT.

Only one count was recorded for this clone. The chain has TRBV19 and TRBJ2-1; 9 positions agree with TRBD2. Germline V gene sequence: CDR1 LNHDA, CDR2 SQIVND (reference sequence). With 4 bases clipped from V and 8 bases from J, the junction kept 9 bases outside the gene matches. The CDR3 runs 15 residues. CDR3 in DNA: TGTGCCAGTAGTAGAGTCGGCGGGGGGGCTGATGAGCAGTTCTTC. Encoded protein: CASSRVGGGADEQFF.